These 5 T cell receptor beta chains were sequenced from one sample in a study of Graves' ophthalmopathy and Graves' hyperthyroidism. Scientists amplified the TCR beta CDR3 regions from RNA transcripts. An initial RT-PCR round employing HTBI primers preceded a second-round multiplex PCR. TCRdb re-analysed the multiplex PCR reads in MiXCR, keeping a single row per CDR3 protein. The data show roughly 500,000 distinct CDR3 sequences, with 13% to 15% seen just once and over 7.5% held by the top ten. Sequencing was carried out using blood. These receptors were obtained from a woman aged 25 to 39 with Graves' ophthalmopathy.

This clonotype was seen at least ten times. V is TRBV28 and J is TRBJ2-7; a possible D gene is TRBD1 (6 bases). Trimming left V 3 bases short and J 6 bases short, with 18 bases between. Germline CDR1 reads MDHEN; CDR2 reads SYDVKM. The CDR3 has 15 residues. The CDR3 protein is CASSLPEDSLGEQYF. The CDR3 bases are TGTGCCAGCAGTTTGCCGGAGGACAGCTTGGGCGAGCAGTACTTC. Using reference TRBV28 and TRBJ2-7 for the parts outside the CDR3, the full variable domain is DVKVTQSSRYLVKRTGEKVFLECVQDMDHENMFWYRQDPGLGLRLIYFSYDVKMKEKGDIPEGYSVSREKKERFSLILESASTNQTSMYLCASSLPEDSLGEQYFGPGTRLTVT.

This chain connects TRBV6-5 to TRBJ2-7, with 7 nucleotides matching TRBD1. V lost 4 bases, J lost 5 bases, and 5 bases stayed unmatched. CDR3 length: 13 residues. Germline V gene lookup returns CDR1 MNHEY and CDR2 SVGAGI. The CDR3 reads CASSWGDRDEQYF. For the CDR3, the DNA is TGTGCCAGCAGTTGGGGTGACAGGGACGAGCAGTACTTC.

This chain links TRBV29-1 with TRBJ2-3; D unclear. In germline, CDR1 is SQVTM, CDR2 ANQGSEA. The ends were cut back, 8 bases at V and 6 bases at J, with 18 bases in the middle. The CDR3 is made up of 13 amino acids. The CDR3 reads CSFPRAPPDTQYF. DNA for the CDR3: TGCAGCTTCCCCCGGGCCCCTCCTGATACGCAGTATTTT.

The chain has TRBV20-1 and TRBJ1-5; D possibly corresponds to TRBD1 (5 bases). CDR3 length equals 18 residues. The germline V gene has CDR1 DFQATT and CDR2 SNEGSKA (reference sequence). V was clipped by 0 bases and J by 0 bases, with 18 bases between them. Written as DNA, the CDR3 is TGCAGTGCTAGAGATCTTGGGGGTGGCGGTTATAGCAATCAGCCCCAGCATTTT. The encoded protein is CSARDLGGGGYSNQPQHF.

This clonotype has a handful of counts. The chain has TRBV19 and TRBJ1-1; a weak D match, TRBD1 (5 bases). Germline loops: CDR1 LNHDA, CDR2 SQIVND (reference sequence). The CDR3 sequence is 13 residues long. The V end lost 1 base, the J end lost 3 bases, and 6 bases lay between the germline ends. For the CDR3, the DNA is TGTGCCAGTAGTATAGCCAGGGACACTGAAGCTTTCTTT. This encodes CASSIARDTEAFF.